Included here is one T cell receptor (beta chain) sequence, with context. The data originate from a study of molecular identifiers for immune sequencing clone quantification. Study-wide context: Within a replicate experiment, RNA obtained from either about 20,000 or 100,000 naive CD8 cells was divided into five aliquots, and four of those aliquots were then sequenced.

Naive CD8 library inputs spanned 20,000 to 1,000,000 sorted cells and 10%, 30% or 50% RNA. Libraries of bulk TCR were made by previously described methods (with listed TCR primers). TCRdb re-called the PCR reads through MiXCR, storing one row per CDR3 protein. The sample consists of a few hundred thousand distinct CDR3 sequences, around 25% of them appearing once. There are 12 residues in the CDR3. The V gene lost 4 bases and the J gene lost 10 bases, with 10 bases spanning the gap. The TCR comes from a human donor in good health. Some libraries in this study had Jurkat cell RNA spiked in. This chain links TRBV12-3 or TRBV12-4 with TRBJ2-2; D remains unclear. Sequencing was done on a sample of naive CD8+ T cells from blood, with Jurkat cell RNA spiked in. Sample subset: FACS-sorted CD8+CD4-CCR7+CD45RA+ naive T cells. CDR3 residues: CASSSISVELFF. In nucleotides, the CDR3 is TGTGCCAGCAGTTCAATTTCCGTGGAGCTGTTTTTT.